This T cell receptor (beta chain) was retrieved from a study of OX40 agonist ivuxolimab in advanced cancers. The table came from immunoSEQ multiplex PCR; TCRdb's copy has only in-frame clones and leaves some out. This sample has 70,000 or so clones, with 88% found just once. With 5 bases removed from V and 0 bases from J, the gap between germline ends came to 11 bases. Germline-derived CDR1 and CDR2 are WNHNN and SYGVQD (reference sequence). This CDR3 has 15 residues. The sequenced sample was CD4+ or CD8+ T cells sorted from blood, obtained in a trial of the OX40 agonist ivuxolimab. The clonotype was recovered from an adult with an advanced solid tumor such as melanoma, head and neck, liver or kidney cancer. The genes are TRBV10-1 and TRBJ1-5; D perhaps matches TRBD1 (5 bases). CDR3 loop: CASSSGTDSNQPQHF. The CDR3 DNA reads TGCGCCAGCAGTTCCGGGACGGATAGCAATCAGCCCCAGCATTTT.